This T cell receptor (beta chain) was sequenced for a study of shared clonotypes between healthy human individuals. For the study at large: A donor's plate count was three for CD4 naive and three for CD4 memory; CD8 naive had two and CD8 memory one. Overall study results and limits: A handful of donors had roughly 5.2% of their naive CD4 clonotypes in common.

On this clone itself: The target antigen is unknown.

The V and J ends lost 0 bases and 5 bases respectively, with 12 bases between them. This CDR3 spans 15 amino acids. CDR1 SGHRS and CDR2 YFSETQ come from the germline V gene. As defined, naive CD8 cells were CD45RO-negative and positively selected for CCR7, with terminally differentiated effector memory CD45RA+ cells excluded. Genomic DNA of every subset was divided equally among multiple immunoSEQ plates. Replicate PCRs run on sorted subsets employed around 200 ng DNA, approximately 30,000 T cell genomes. Sequencing was performed with immunoSEQ multiplex PCR; in TCRdb, only in-frame clones are kept and a portion is missing. This table has more than 2 million clones, 80% to 95% appearing once.

This TCR was sampled from a young man in good health. Some clones in this sample may be carry-over from other donors' samples. The chain combines TRBV5-1 with TRBJ2-1; tentatively, D is TRBD1 or TRBD2 (5 bases each). The sample was naive CD8+ T cells from PBMCs. In DNA, the CDR3 is TGCGCCAGCAGCTTGGTGGGGGAGAGACACAATGAGCAGTTCTTC. Translating it yields CASSLVGERHNEQFF. The whole variable domain, filled in from reference TRBV5-1 and TRBJ2-1, reads KAGVTQTPRYLIKTRGQQVTLSCSPISGHRSVSWYQQTPGQGLQFLFEYFSETQRNKGNFPGRFSGRQFSNSRSEMNVSTLELGDSALYLCASSLVGERHNEQFFGPGTRLTVL.